Shown below are 26 T cell receptor beta chains from a single sample sequenced in a study of cytomegalovirus exposure and HLA in healthy donors. This PCR relied on a set of 60 Vbeta primers and 13 Jbeta primers. TCRdb's copy holds only in-frame clones and misses some; the assay was immunoSEQ multiplex PCR. The sample table sets out 200,000 to 250,000 clones. The sample comprised PBMCs. The receptors were sampled from a girl aged 2-15 years in good health and CMV-seropositive.

CDR3 amino acids: CASSDRYYGYTF. CDR3 sequence (DNA): TGTGCCAGCAGCGATCGGTACTATGGCTACACCTTC. The chain combines TRBV5-4 with TRBJ1-2; D gene uncertain. Germline values: CDR1 SGHNT, CDR2 YYREEE (reference sequence). This CDR3 comprises 12 residues. V dropped 4 bases and J dropped 3 bases, with 7 bases sitting between them.

The rearrangement uses TRBV13 and TRBJ1-1; D might be TRBD1 (5 bases). The V end lost 5 bases, the J end lost 1 base, and 20 bases lay between the germline ends. This CDR3 has 17 amino acids. Germline lookup yields CDR1 PRHDT and CDR2 FYEKMQ (reference sequence). This CDR3 reads CASSPRKGSYPNTEAFF. The CDR3, as DNA: TGTGCCAGCAGCCCCCGTAAGGGGTCGTATCCGAACACTGAAGCTTTCTTT.

The V and J genes are TRBV4-1 and TRBJ2-7; D perhaps matches TRBD2 (6 bases). The germline CDR1 and CDR2 sequences are MGHRA and YSYEKL. This CDR3 region has 14 residues. V dropped 1 base and J dropped 3 bases, with 10 bases sitting between them. The CDR3 DNA is TGCGCCAGCAGCCAAGGTCCGGGACTCTACGAGCAGTACTTC. It translates to CASSQGPGLYEQYF.

V is TRBV7-8 and J is TRBJ2-7, with 14 bases identical to TRBD2. The germline CDR1 and CDR2 sequences are SGHVS and FQNEAQ. This CDR3 spans 17 amino acids. V trimming: 5 bases; J trimming: 3 bases; junction bases outside the gene matches: 9. The CDR3 loop reads CASSPNIGTSGGYEQYF. CDR3 sequence (DNA): TGTGCCAGCAGCCCGAACATAGGGACTAGCGGGGGCTACGAGCAGTACTTC.

CDR3 sequence (DNA): TGTGCCAGTAGAGCCGGGACTAGCGGGTCCCCCGCTCTCACAGATACGCAGTATTTT. Protein sequence: CASRAGTSGSPALTDTQYF. V is TRBV19 and J is TRBJ2-3; 12 bases fit TRBD2. CDR1 and CDR2 from the germline V gene are LNHDA and SQIVND (reference sequence). The CDR3 spans 19 residues. V shed 6 bases, J shed 2 bases, and the junction held 15 bases outside the gene matches. The full variable domain, with the rest looked up from reference TRBV19 and TRBJ2-3, is DGGITQSPKYLFRKEGQNVTLSCEQNLNHDAMYWYRQDPGQGLRLIYYSQIVNDFQKGDIAEGYSVSREKKESFPLTVTSAQKNPTAFYLCASRAGTSGSPALTDTQYFGPGTRLTVL.

J is TRBJ1-1 and V is TRBV29-1; TRBD1 is a possible D gene (5 bases). CDR1 and CDR2 (germline): SQVTM, ANQGSEA. This CDR3 has 13 amino acids. V gave up 7 bases and J gave up 0 bases, with 12 bases separating them. Here the CDR3 DNA reads TGCAGCGCTATGACAGACATGAACACTGAAGCTTTCTTT. Translating it yields CSAMTDMNTEAFF.

This rearrangement joins TRBV7-8 to TRBJ1-5; D remains unclear. V lost 5 bases to trimming and J lost 3 bases, with 11 bases between them. This CDR3 contains 14 residues. Germline V gives CDR1 SGHVS, CDR2 FQNEAQ. The CDR3 DNA is TGTGCCAGCAGCGTCCGGGAAACCAATCAGCCCCAGCATTTT. Its translation is CASSVRETNQPQHF.

This chain uses TRBV6-1 with TRBJ2-7; 12 bases map to TRBD2. Trimming cost V 8 bases and J 0 bases; bases outside gene matches: 5. The germline gives CDR1 MNHNS, CDR2 SASEGT. CDR3 length: 15 amino acids. The CDR3 sequence: CASSKTSGSSYEQYF. CDR3 DNA sequence: TGTGCCAGCTCAAAGACTAGCGGGAGCTCCTACGAGCAGTACTTC.

For this clone: Other nucleotide sequences in the sample specify the same CDR3. The chain carries TRBV28 and TRBJ2-7; D gene uncertain. Looked up from germline, CDR1 is MDHEN and CDR2 is SYDVKM. This CDR3 comprises 11 residues. The V gene lost 2 bases and the J gene lost 6 bases, with 5 bases spanning the gap. The CDR3 loop reads CASSLTGEQYF. The CDR3 DNA sequence: TGTGCCAGCAGTTTAACGGGCGAGCAGTACTTC.

The chain combines TRBV5-1 with TRBJ2-2, with a tentative D call TRBD1 (6 bases). Trimming took 4 bases from V and 1 from J, leaving 14 bases between them. This CDR3 has 16 residues. Germline V CDR1 and CDR2: SGHRS, YFSETQ. CDR3 sequence: CASSPPGHENTGELFF. In DNA form, the CDR3 reads TGCGCCAGCAGCCCACCGGGACACGAGAACACCGGGGAGCTGTTTTTT.

The chain is built from TRBV2 and TRBJ2-7; tentatively, D is TRBD2 (5 bases). The CDR3 has 13 amino acids. Trimming took 6 bases from V and 9 from J, leaving 18 bases between them. From germline, CDR1 is SNHLY and CDR2 FYNNEI. The CDR3 nucleotides read TGTGCCAGCAGCCTTCCGGGTGGAGGCCGGCAGTACTTC. Amino acid sequence: CASSLPGGGRQYF.

V is TRBV5-1 and J is TRBJ2-1; TRBD1 aligns across 7 bases. Germline loops: CDR1 SGHRS, CDR2 YFSETQ. CDR3 length: 16 residues. J was trimmed by 3 bases and V by 4 bases; bases with no gene match: 10. This CDR3 is CASSMTGKSGYNEQFF. CDR3 nucleotide sequence: TGCGCCAGCAGCATGACAGGGAAGAGCGGCTACAATGAGCAGTTCTTC.

This chain uses TRBV9 with TRBJ2-7, with a tentative D call TRBD1 (5 bases). The CDR3 is 14 amino acids. CDR1 and CDR2 (germline): SGDLS, YYNGEE. V was clipped by 0 bases and J by 3 bases, with 10 bases between them. Here the CDR3 DNA reads TGTGCCAGCAGCGTAGATGACAGAGACTACGAGCAGTACTTC. It encodes CASSVDDRDYEQYF.

The gene calls are TRBV27 and TRBJ2-7, with 9 bases aligning to TRBD1. Per the germline V gene, CDR1 is MNHEY and CDR2 is SMNVEV (reference sequence). The CDR3 covers 15 residues. The V gene end was trimmed by 5 bases and the J gene end by 3 bases; junction bases not matched to a gene: 8. Here the CDR3 DNA reads TGTGCCAGCAGTCTTATCGGACAGGGGAGCTACGAGCAGTACTTC. Translated, it gives CASSLIGQGSYEQYF.

This sequence joins TRBV7-7 and TRBJ2-5; D remains unclear. Germline V lookup: CDR1 SSHAT, CDR2 FNYEAQ (reference sequence). There are 14 residues in the CDR3. V shed 5 bases and J shed 1 base, with 11 bases lying between them. The CDR3 DNA reads TGTGCCAGCAGCGATTCCGGCGGCCAAGAGACCCAGTACTTC. This encodes CASSDSGGQETQYF. Based on the CDR3 plus reference TRBV7-7 and TRBJ2-5, the full variable domain is GAGVSQSPRYKVTKRGQDVTLRCDPISSHATLYWYQQALGQGPEFLTYFNYEAQPDKSGLPSDRFSAERPEGSISTLTIQRTEQRDSAMYRCASSDSGGQETQYFGPGTRLLVL.

J is TRBJ2-7 and V is TRBV10-3, with 10 bases matching TRBD1. The CDR3 is 16 amino acids. Germline V gene lookup returns CDR1 ENHRY and CDR2 SYGVKD. Trimming cost V 0 bases and J 2 bases; bases outside gene matches: 4. CDR3 residues: CAISESGQGNTYEQYF. As DNA, the CDR3 is TGTGCCATCAGTGAGTCGGGACAGGGGAACACCTACGAGCAGTACTTC.

The rearrangement uses TRBV20-1 and TRBJ2-3; D may be TRBD1 (6 bases). V dropped 6 bases and J dropped 10 bases, with 11 bases sitting between them. The CDR3 has 10 amino acids. Germline V gives CDR1 DFQATT, CDR2 SNEGSKA (reference sequence). The CDR3 here is CSARKGAQYF. The CDR3 DNA follows: TGCAGTGCACGAAAGGGGGCGCAGTATTTT.

The V gene is TRBV12-5, the J gene TRBJ2-1; the match to TRBD2 covers 14 bases. V shed 6 bases and J 10 bases; nucleotides not matched to a gene: 8. Germline loops: CDR1 LGHNT, CDR2 FRNRAP. CDR3 length equals 15 residues. CDR3 region: CASGPGLAGVGEQFF. CDR3 bases: TGTGCTAGTGGGCCGGGACTAGCGGGAGTTGGGGAGCAGTTCTTC.

The chain recombines TRBV6-6 with TRBJ1-2; 7 bases map to TRBD1. Germline assignment: CDR1 MNHNY and CDR2 SVGAGI (reference sequence). Unmatched junction bases numbered 4, after V lost 2 bases and J lost 4 bases. CDR3 size: 14 residues. The CDR3 nucleotides are TGTGCCAGCAGTTACCTCCGGGACAGCTATGGCTACACCTTC. It yields the protein CASSYLRDSYGYTF.

V usage is TRBV10-1 and J usage is TRBJ2-7, with 10 bases that match TRBD1. CDR3 size: 14 residues. After removal of 6 bases from V and 7 bases from J, the junction contained 9 bases not matched to a gene. Germline CDR1 reads WNHNN; CDR2 reads SYGVQD (reference sequence). The CDR3 coding sequence is TGCGCCAGCAGCGCGGGACAGGGGAATGAGGAGCAGTACTTC. It translates to CASSAGQGNEEQYF.

Of note for this clone: The junction departs from germline at one end; a sequencing error may be responsible. Here the CDR3 DNA reads TGTGCCAGCTCCCCACTAGCGGGACCCCGGGGTAATGAGCAGTTCTTC. Residues: CASSPLAGPRGNEQFF. The genes are TRBV18 and TRBJ2-1, with 10 bases identical to TRBD2. The CDR3 covers 16 residues. Germline V gene sequence: CDR1 KGHSH, CDR2 LQKENI.

The chain has TRBV5-1 and TRBJ2-7; 9 positions agree with TRBD1. V lost 4 bases, J lost 4 bases, and 12 bases stayed unmatched. The length of the CDR3 is 16 residues. The germline CDR1 and CDR2 sequences are SGHRS and YFSETQ. In DNA, the CDR3 is TGCGCCAGCAGCGTGAAGGACAGGGGTAGTTCTTACGAGCAGTACTTC. Protein sequence: CASSVKDRGSSYEQYF.

The chain has TRBV19 and TRBJ1-5, with TRBD1 as a possible D gene (5 bases). The CDR3 totals 15 residues. The germline V gene has CDR1 LNHDA and CDR2 SQIVND (reference sequence). V lost 0 bases, J lost 3 bases, and 9 bases lay in between. CDR3 amino acids: CASSIEETVNQPQHF. CDR3 sequence (DNA): TGTGCCAGTAGTATAGAGGAGACAGTCAATCAGCCCCAGCATTTT.

This sequence joins TRBV21-1 and TRBJ2-6; the table's D call, TRBD2, has no DNA check behind it. TRBV21-1 is classified as a pseudogene. The length of the CDR3 is 17 residues. As DNA, the CDR3 is TGTGCCAGCAGCAAAGCAGCGCCTACTTCTGGGGCCAACGTCCTGACTTTC. This gives the protein CASSKAAPTSGANVLTF.

V gene TRBV4-1 combines with J gene TRBJ1-4, with 8 bases that match TRBD1. CDR1 and CDR2 (germline): MGHRA, YSYEKL. V was clipped by 4 bases and J by 8 bases; unmatched bases: 6. This CDR3 comprises 14 residues. In DNA, the CDR3 is TGCGCCAGCAGCCGACAGGGGTCTGGGGAAAAACTGTTTTTT. It codes for CASSRQGSGEKLFF.

The V call is TRBV4-1, the J call TRBJ2-3; the D is unclear. Germline CDR1 is MGHRA and CDR2 is YSYEKL. The V end was cut by 0 bases, the J end by 3 bases, with 10 bases between. The CDR3 runs to 15 residues. The chain's CDR3 is CASSQDQVATDTQYF. Here the CDR3 DNA reads TGCGCCAGCAGCCAAGATCAGGTGGCTACAGATACGCAGTATTTT.